This entry lists 21 T cell receptor beta chains sequenced from one sample in a study of read filtering for tumor transcriptome and immune sequencing (dated by TCRdb to 2020 to 2021). The listed sequencing device is Illumina HiSeq 4000. The Immunoverse kit was used to build TCR libraries from about 430 ng RNA, with molecular barcoded adaptors covering alpha/delta and beta/gamma chains. In TCRdb, the public reads were trimmed at Q25 with fastp and aligned with MiXCR, with productive beta chains retained. One record per CDR3 amino acid sequence lists the most common genes and DNA. For this sample there are approximately 45,000 distinct CDR3 sequences; roughly a fifth appear just once. Roughly 37% of the sample lies in the top ten. Sequencing was performed on a population of CD138-negative cells sorted from bone marrow. The meaning of the sample's cell subset or site label: bone marrow mononuclear cells depleted of CD138+ plasma/myeloma cells by negative magnetic selection. All receptors derive from a donor aged 40 or older with multiple myeloma.

This clonotype appeared many times. The chain combines TRBV19 with TRBJ2-2; 8 nucleotides align to TRBD2. Germline trimming cut 5 bases from V and 4 bases from J; bases unmatched to any gene: 12. The CDR3 runs 17 residues. CDR1 is LNHDA and CDR2 is SQIVND in the germline V gene (reference sequence). CDR3 bases: TGTGCCAGTAGTCCCTTATCAAAGCGGGAGAGCACCGGGGAGCTGTTTTTT. It codes for CASSPLSKRESTGELFF. The full variable domain, rest sourced from reference TRBV19 and TRBJ2-2, is DGGITQSPKYLFRKEGQNVTLSCEQNLNHDAMYWYRQDPGQGLRLIYYSQIVNDFQKGDIAEGYSVSREKKESFPLTVTSAQKNPTAFYLCASSPLSKRESTGELFFGEGSRLTVL.

This clonotype has more than one count but fewer than ten. The chain couples TRBV1 to TRBJ2-1; the table gives TRBD2 as D, unverified against the DNA. TRBV1 is a recognized pseudogene. The CDR3 spans 18 residues. The chain's CDR3 is CTSSHSKSLVGGTDEQFF. CDR3 in DNA: TGCACCAGCAGCCACTCCAAAAGTCTCGTGGGAGGAACGGATGAGCAGTTCTTC.

By frequency in the sample, this clonotype is medium-sized. This sequence joins TRBV12-3 or TRBV12-4 and TRBJ2-1; 8 bases align to TRBD2. J was trimmed by 0 bases and V by 5 bases; bases with no gene match: 6. The CDR3 is 16 amino acids. This CDR3 is CASSRGGGDSYNEQFF. The CDR3 DNA reads TGTGCCAGCAGTCGGGGGGGAGGGGACTCCTACAATGAGCAGTTCTTC.

This clonotype was seen a handful of times. This sequence may be a read error, since a much larger clone differs from it by one base. Since the CDR3 does not end with the conserved phenylalanine or tryptophan, this likely comes from a read error. This rearrangement joins TRBV9 to TRBJ1-1, with TRBD1 matching 8 bases. Germline V gene data show CDR1 as SGDLS and CDR2 as YYNGEE. V was pared by 0 bases and J by 1 base, with 11 bases of the junction left unmatched. This CDR3 contains 18 residues. The CDR3 sequence: CASSVEQGVLNPNTEAFL. DNA for the CDR3: TGTGCCAGCAGCGTAGAACAGGGGGTGCTCAACCCGAACACTGAAGCTTTCCTT.

The sample holds many counts of this clonotype. This chain joins TRBV28 and TRBJ2-1; TRBD2 agrees at 8 bases. Germline V gene data show CDR1 as MDHEN and CDR2 as SYDVKM. This CDR3 is built from 16 residues. V lost 0 bases and J lost 4; bases outside the gene matches: 5. For the CDR3, the DNA is TGTGCCAGCAGTTTATGGTCGGGAGGGGGTTACAATGAGCAGTTCTTC. Residues: CASSLWSGGGYNEQFF.

This clonotype was counted at least ten times. This sequence joins TRBV27 and TRBJ2-7, with unresolved D. CDR3 length: 14 amino acids. Germline V gene lookup returns CDR1 MNHEY and CDR2 SMNVEV (reference sequence). Deletions cut 3 bases from V and 0 bases from J, with 9 bases between. The CDR3 DNA reads as TGTGCCAGCAGTTTCTTATCGAGCTCCTACGAGCAGTACTTC. The encoded protein is CASSFLSSSYEQYF.

This clonotype was counted ten times or more. The rearrangement links TRBV5-4 to TRBJ2-7, with a weak D call TRBD1 (5 bases). Trimming left V 0 bases short and J 6 bases short, with 16 bases between. CDR1 is SGHNT, CDR2 YYREEE, per germline (reference sequence). CDR3 length equals 15 residues. The CDR3 protein is CASSLGGDVGVEQYF. The CDR3 DNA reads TGTGCCAGCAGCTTGGGCGGAGATGTAGGGGTCGAGCAGTACTTC.

This clonotype was seen many times. V usage is TRBV11-2 and J usage is TRBJ2-7, with 7 bases aligning to TRBD1. The CDR3 is made up of 15 amino acids. Trimming took 4 bases from V and 6 from J; bases not matched to a gene: 12. The V gene's germline CDR1 is SGHAT and CDR2 FQNNGV. CDR3 sequence reads: CASSSRGTAGGEQYF. CDR3 bases: TGTGCCAGCAGCTCCAGGGGGACAGCTGGTGGCGAGCAGTACTTC.

A word on this clonotype: At one boundary the junction diverges from the germline segment, which might be a read error. The chain recombines TRBV6-6 with TRBJ1-5; 7 bases match TRBD1. This CDR3 comprises 15 residues. Germline V gives CDR1 MNHNY, CDR2 SVGAGI (reference sequence). CDR3 sequence reads: CTSSFIQGVDQPQHF. CDR3 in DNA: TGTACCAGCAGTTTTATCCAGGGGGTAGATCAGCCCCAGCATTTT.

The chain carries TRBV6-5 and TRBJ1-1; D is uncertain. The CDR3 contains 12 residues. The germline gives CDR1 MNHEY, CDR2 SVGAGI. Trimming took off 6 bases at V and 5 bases at J, with 10 bases between the two ends. The CDR3 sequence is CASRRAGTEAFF. In DNA, the CDR3 is TGTGCCAGCAGGCGGGCGGGGACTGAAGCTTTCTTT.

This clonotype came up many times. The V gene is TRBV5-6, the J gene TRBJ2-2; 8 bases fit TRBD1. J lost 5 bases, V lost 3 bases, and 3 bases had no gene match. This CDR3 contains 14 residues. Germline V gene sequence: CDR1 SGHDT, CDR2 YYEEEE. The CDR3 DNA is TGTGCCAGCAGCTCCCGACAGGGGACCGGGGAGCTGTTTTTT. Translating it yields CASSSRQGTGELFF.

In its sample, this clonotype was seen many times. The chain combines TRBV4-2 with TRBJ2-5, with D possibly TRBD1 on 6 matching bases. Trimming removed 2 bases from V and 0 bases from J, with 7 bases in between. Germline lookup yields CDR1 LGHNA and CDR2 YNFKEQ. The CDR3 runs to 14 residues. The CDR3 nucleotides read TGTGCCAGCAGCCAACAGGGGCACCAAGAGACCCAGTACTTC. Residues: CASSQQGHQETQYF.

This clonotype was seen many times. The chain joins TRBV29-1 to TRBJ2-7; D might be TRBD2 (7 bases). Germline CDR1 and CDR2: SQVTM and ANQGSEA. There are 13 residues in the CDR3. The V end lost 4 bases, the J end lost 2 bases, and 12 bases lay between the germline ends. This CDR3 is CSVVLGGPYEQYF. The CDR3 DNA sequence: TGCAGCGTTGTTCTGGGGGGGCCCTACGAGCAGTACTTC.

This clonotype was seen ten or more times. The chain joins TRBV29-1 to TRBJ2-7; TRBD2 agrees at 9 bases. V was clipped by 6 bases and J by 3 bases; unmatched bases: 9. The CDR3 is made up of 14 amino acids. Germline V lookup: CDR1 SQVTM, CDR2 ANQGSEA. CDR3 coding DNA: TGCAGCGTGGAGACTAGCGGAGCCGTCTACGAGCAGTACTTC. The encoded protein is CSVETSGAVYEQYF.

A remark on this clonotype: A much bigger clone sits one base away, suggesting this may be a read error. The chain recombines TRBV7-2 with TRBJ2-1; D perhaps matches TRBD2 (5 bases). The CDR3 consists of 14 residues. Per the germline V gene, CDR1 is SGHTA and CDR2 is FQGNSA. CDR3 nucleotides: TGTGCCAGCATCTTAGTCGGGCGGGACAATGAGCAGTTCTTC. Amino acid sequence: CASILVGRDNEQFF.

This clonotype was counted at least ten times. This sequence joins TRBV20-1 and TRBJ2-1; TRBD2 aligns across 8 bases. Unmatched junction bases numbered 4, after V lost 6 bases and J lost 3 bases. There are 13 residues in the CDR3. Germline CDR1 is DFQATT and CDR2 is SNEGSKA (reference sequence). CDR3 DNA: TGCAGTGCCACTAGCGGTGGCTACAATGAGCAGTTCTTC. Translation: CSATSGGYNEQFF.

In this sample, this clonotype turned up a few times. This rearrangement joins TRBV7-9 to TRBJ1-5, with D hard to call. CDR1 is SEHNR and CDR2 is FQNEAQ in the germline V gene (reference sequence). V lost 1 base and J 0 bases, leaving 7 bases between the germline ends. CDR3 length: 15 residues. Here the CDR3 reads CASSLGFNSNQPQHF. The CDR3 nucleotides are TGTGCCAGCAGCTTAGGGTTTAATAGCAATCAGCCCCAGCATTTT.

This clonotype is classed as medium-sized. The chain uses TRBV28 and TRBJ1-1; D gene ambiguous. Deletions cut 8 bases from V and 1 base from J, with 5 bases between. This CDR3 has 11 residues. Per the germline V gene, CDR1 is MDHEN and CDR2 is SYDVKM. This chain's CDR3 is CASGRNTEAFF. In DNA form, the CDR3 reads TGTGCCAGCGGTAGGAACACTGAAGCTTTCTTT.

Regarding this clonotype: At one boundary the junction diverges from the germline segment, which might be a read error. The rearrangement links TRBV7-8 to TRBJ2-7; tentative D call: TRBD2 (5 bases). The CDR3 runs 13 residues. Germline-derived CDR1 and CDR2 are SGHVS and FQNEAQ. CDR3 sequence reads: CASSLGSTYVQYF. CDR3 bases: TGTGCTAGCAGCTTAGGGAGTACCTACGTGCAGTACTTC.

To note about this clonotype: A much larger clone differs by one base, so this may be a read error. This rearrangement joins TRBV7-6 to TRBJ1-1; a weak D match, TRBD1 (5 bases). The CDR3 contains 15 residues. Germline CDR1 SGHVS, CDR2 FNYEAQ. Trimming shortened V by 5 bases and J by 4 bases, and 17 bases separated the two germline ends. The CDR3 coding sequence is TGTGCCAGCAGCCCGACTAGGGGAGAAGGCACTGAAGCTTTCTTT. Its translation: CASSPTRGEGTEAFF.

The V call is TRBV4-2, the J call TRBJ2-7; 12 bases agree with TRBD2. CDR1 is LGHNA and CDR2 is YNFKEQ in the germline V gene. With 3 bases clipped from V and 1 base from J, the junction kept 7 bases outside the gene matches. This CDR3 comprises 17 residues. CDR3 sequence reads: CASSHLEGLAGSYEQYF. The CDR3 DNA sequence: TGTGCCAGCAGCCACCTAGAAGGACTAGCGGGGTCCTACGAGCAGTACTTC.